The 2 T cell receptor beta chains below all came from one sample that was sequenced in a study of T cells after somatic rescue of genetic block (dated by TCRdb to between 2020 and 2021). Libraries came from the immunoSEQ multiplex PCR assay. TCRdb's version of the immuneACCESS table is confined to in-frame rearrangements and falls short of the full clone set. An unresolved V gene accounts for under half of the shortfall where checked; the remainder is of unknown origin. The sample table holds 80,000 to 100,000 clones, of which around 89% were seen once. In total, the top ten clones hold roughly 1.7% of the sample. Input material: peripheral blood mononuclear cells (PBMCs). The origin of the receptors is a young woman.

CDR3 loop: CAWWPPTNYGYTF. The CDR3 nucleotides read TGTGCCTGGTGGCCTCCGACTAACTATGGCTACACCTTC. The chain carries TRBV30 and TRBJ1-2; no definite D call. Germline CDR1 reads GTSNPN; CDR2 reads SVGIG (reference sequence). V was pared by 5 bases and J by 0 bases, with 10 bases between. The CDR3 length is 13 residues.

CDR3 DNA sequence: TGTGCCAGCAGGAGAAGCTTTACTACCTTCAATGAGCAGTTCTTC. It encodes CASRRSFTTFNEQFF. V usage is TRBV28 and J usage is TRBJ2-1; D is unresolved. V was trimmed by 6 bases and J by 6 bases, leaving 18 bases between them. Germline V gives CDR1 MDHEN, CDR2 SYDVKM. The length of the CDR3 is 15 residues.